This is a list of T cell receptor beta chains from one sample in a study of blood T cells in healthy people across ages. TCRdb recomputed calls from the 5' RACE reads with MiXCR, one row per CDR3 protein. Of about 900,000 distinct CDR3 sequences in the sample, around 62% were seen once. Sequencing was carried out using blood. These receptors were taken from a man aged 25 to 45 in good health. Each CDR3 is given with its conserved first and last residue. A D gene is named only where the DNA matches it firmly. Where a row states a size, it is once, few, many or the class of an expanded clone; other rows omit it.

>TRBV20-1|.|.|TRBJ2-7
CSASWSTNYEQYF
TGCAGTGCTAGCTGGAGCACAAACTACGAGCAGTACTTC
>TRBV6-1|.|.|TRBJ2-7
CASMGPGGYYEQYF
TGTGCCAGCATGGGTCCTGGGGGCTACTACGAGCAGTACTTC
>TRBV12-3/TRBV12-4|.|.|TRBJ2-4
CANSPGRDKNIQYF
TGTGCCAACAGCCCGGGACGGGACAAAAACATTCAGTACTTC
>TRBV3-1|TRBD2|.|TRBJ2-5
CASSRKLWAGGKETQYF
TGTGCCAGCAGCCGAAAGCTTTGGGCGGGGGGTAAAGAGACCCAGTACTTC
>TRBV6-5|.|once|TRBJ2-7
CASSYSRRDPYPTYEQYF
TGTGCCAGCAGTTACTCGAGGAGGGATCCCTACCCCACCTACGAGCAGTACTTC
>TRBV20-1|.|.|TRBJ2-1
CSARDQWSLSYNEQFF
TGCAGTGCTAGAGATCAGTGGAGCCTGTCCTACAATGAGCAGTTCTTC
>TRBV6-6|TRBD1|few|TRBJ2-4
CASSQGTGGLYIQYF
TGTGCCAGCAGTCAAGGGACAGGCGGCCTGTACATTCAGTACTTC
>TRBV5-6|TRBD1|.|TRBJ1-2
CASSLLTGYDYGYTF
TGTGCCAGCAGCTTACTGACAGGGTATGACTATGGCTACACCTTC
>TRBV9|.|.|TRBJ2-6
CASSVDYHSGANVLTF
TGTGCCAGCAGCGTAGATTACCACTCTGGGGCCAACGTCCTGACTTTC
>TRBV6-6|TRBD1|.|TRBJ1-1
CASRPPGQGITEAFF
TGTGCCAGCAGACCTCCGGGACAGGGCATAACTGAAGCTTTCTTT
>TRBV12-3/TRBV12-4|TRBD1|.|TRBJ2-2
CASSLVWAGGPGELFF
TGTGCCAGCAGTTTAGTTTGGGCAGGGGGCCCCGGGGAGCTGTTTTTT
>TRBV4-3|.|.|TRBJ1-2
CASSQEQAGGYTF
TGCGCCAGCAGCCAAGAGCAGGCTGGTGGCTACACCTTC
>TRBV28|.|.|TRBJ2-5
CASSLLVGEETQYF
TGTGCCAGCAGTCTTCTAGTGGGGGAAGAGACCCAGTACTTC
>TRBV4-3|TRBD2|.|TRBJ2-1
CASSQPGGSGYNEQFF
TGCGCCAGCAGCCAACCGGGGGGTAGCGGTTACAATGAGCAGTTCTTC
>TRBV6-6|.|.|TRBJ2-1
CASSYSPGDQETQFF
TGTGCCAGCAGTTACTCGCCCGGGGACCAAGAGACCCAGTTCTTC
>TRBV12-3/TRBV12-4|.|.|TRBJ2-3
CASSLRSSTDTQYF
TGTGCCAGCAGTTTGCGCTCCAGCACAGATACGCAGTATTTT
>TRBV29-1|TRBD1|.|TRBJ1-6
CSAATGTGDSPLHF
TGCAGCGCTGCAACCGGGACAGGGGATTCACCCCTCCACTTT
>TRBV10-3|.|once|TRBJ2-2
CAISESSGTNTGELFF
TGTGCCATCAGTGAGTCAAGTGGGACGAACACCGGGGAGCTGTTTTTT
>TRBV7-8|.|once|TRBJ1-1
CASSPNEYGGAFF
TGCGCCAGCAGCCCCAATGAGTACGGGGGAGCTTTCTTT
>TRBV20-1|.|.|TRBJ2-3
CSAFPRTGRTDTQYF
TGCAGTGCTTTTCCTAGGACTGGCCGCACAGATACGCAGTATTTT
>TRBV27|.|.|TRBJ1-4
CASSSRKDMHGEKLFF
TGTGCCAGCAGTTCCCGAAAGGACATGCATGGTGAAAAACTGTTTTTT
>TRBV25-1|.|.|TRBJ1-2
CASSDNSLYGYTF
TGTGCCAGCAGTGATAACAGCCTCTATGGCTACACCTTC
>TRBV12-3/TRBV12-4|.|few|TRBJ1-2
CASSTSFNNYGYTF
TGTGCCAGCAGCACCTCTTTCAACAACTATGGCTACACCTTC
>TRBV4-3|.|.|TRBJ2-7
CASSRGSTRNEQYF
TGCGCCAGCAGCCGTGGGAGCACCCGCAATGAGCAGTACTTC
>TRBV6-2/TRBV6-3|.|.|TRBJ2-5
CASSYKEQYF
TGTGCCAGCAGTTACAAGGAGCAGTACTTC
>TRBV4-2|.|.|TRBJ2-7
CASSQDWRALLDYEQYF
TGTGCCAGCAGCCAAGACTGGCGGGCATTGCTGGACTACGAGCAGTACTTC
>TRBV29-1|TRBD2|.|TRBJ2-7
CSVTGGGGATNEQYF
TGCAGCGTGACAGGAGGCGGGGGGGCCACAAATGAGCAGTACTTC
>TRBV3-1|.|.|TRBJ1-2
CASSLREYGYTF
TGTGCCAGCAGCCTCAGGGAGTATGGCTACACCTTC
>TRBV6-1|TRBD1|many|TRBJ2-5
CASSPNLGQQETQYF
TGTGCCAGCAGTCCAAACCTGGGACAGCAAGAGACCCAGTACTTC
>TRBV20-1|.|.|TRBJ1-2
CSARDRTRWGYTF
TGCAGTGCTAGAGACCGGACCCGGTGGGGCTACACCTTC
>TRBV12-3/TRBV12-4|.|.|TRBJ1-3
CASSSESPGNTIYF
TGTGCCAGCAGTTCAGAGTCCCCAGGAAACACCATATATTTT